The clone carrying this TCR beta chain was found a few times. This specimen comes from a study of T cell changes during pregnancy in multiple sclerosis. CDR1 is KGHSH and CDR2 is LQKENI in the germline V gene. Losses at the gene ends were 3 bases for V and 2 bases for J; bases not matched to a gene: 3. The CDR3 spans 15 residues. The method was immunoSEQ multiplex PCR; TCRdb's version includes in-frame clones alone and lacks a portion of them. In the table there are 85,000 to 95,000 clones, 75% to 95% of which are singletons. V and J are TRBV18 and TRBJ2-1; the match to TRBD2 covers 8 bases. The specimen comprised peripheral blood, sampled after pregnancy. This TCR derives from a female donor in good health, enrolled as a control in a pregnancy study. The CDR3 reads CASSPSGGPYNEQFF. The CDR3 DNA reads TGTGCCAGCTCACCCAGCGGGGGACCCTACAATGAGCAGTTCTTC.